This record looks at one TCR beta chain sequence and its context. This entry is derived from a study of early T cells in non-severe SARS-CoV-2 infection. TCRdb ran MiXCR on the 5' RACE reads and lists one entry per CDR3 protein. This repertoire shows tens of thousands of distinct CDR3 sequences, roughly 12% found once; its top ten account for 4% to 5.5%. The germline gives CDR1 MNHNY, CDR2 SVGAGI (reference sequence). CDR3 length equals 18 residues. V shed 0 bases, J shed 7 bases, and the junction held 14 bases outside the gene matches. Sequenced input: whole blood. This chain links TRBV6-6 with TRBJ2-1, with 8 bases fitting TRBD1. This clonotype originated in an adult who was a healthcare worker with PCR-confirmed SARS-CoV-2 infection or an uninfected control (not recorded which). CDR3: CASSYSRTGRSRGNEQFF. The CDR3 nucleotides read TGTGCCAGCAGTTACTCAAGGACAGGGAGAAGCAGGGGGAATGAGCAGTTCTTC.